The rows below give T cell receptor beta chains drawn from one sample of a study of shared clonotypes between healthy human individuals. Clones were sequenced by immunoSEQ multiplex PCR, and TCRdb holds only the in-frame ones, with some missing. The table has 2,500,000 or so clones, roughly nine tenths seen once. The sequenced sample consisted of naive CD4+ T cells sorted from blood. The receptors originated from a man aged 18 to 29 in good health. The conserved cysteine and the conserved F or W are not part of the CDR3 here. The order of the fields is V gene, J gene, CDR3 protein.

TRBV7-2,TRBJ1-5,ASSLAFSSGGQPQH
TRBV27,TRBJ2-7,ASSPLEGGSHEQY
TRBV28,TRBJ2-1,ASRRGNSYNEQF
TRBV4-2,TRBJ1-5,ASSQDPQGAINQPQH
TRBV7-9,TRBJ1-3,ASSFRTGKNTIY
TRBV11-2,TRBJ1-5,ASSLGTGGLDQPQH
TRBV4-1,TRBJ1-5,ASSQGSWGGLSNQPQH
TRBV7-8,TRBJ2-1,ASSLASGTFNEQF
TRBV27,TRBJ1-1,ASSFYRDSLEAF
TRBV10-3,TRBJ2-7,AISGLAGYEQY
TRBV6-1,TRBJ1-3,AISESAVIPAGNTIY
TRBV5-1,TRBJ1-4,ASSWTGSNEKLF
TRBV5-4,TRBJ1-6,ASTSTGNNSPLH
TRBV7-2,TRBJ1-1,ASSRDRGNTEAF
TRBV5-8,TRBJ2-1,ASSLLAGGRSYNEQF
TRBV4-3,TRBJ2-1,ASSQGLPNSYNEQF
TRBV27,TRBJ2-3,ASSSPGSSALTDTQY
TRBV6-5,TRBJ1-2,ASSYSSTGNYGYT
TRBV19,TRBJ2-3,ASRLASGGYTQY
TRBV18,TRBJ1-6,ASSPVGQGGNSPLH